The 8 T cell receptor beta chains reported below all come from one sample, sequenced in a study of T cells after yellow fever vaccination. Via MiXCR, TCRdb re-called the 5' RACE reads, giving one row per CDR3 protein. This repertoire shows approximately 90,000 distinct CDR3 sequences, about an eighth found once; its top ten account for under 30%. The sequences come from CD8+ T cells not binding an NS4B(214-222) dextramer, sorted from PBMCs, collected less than 25 days after the first yellow fever vaccination. The receptor source for this set is a man between 18 and 35 years old who received the YFV17D yellow fever vaccine.

This chain joins TRBV15 and TRBJ2-1; D unclear. The CDR3 extends over 17 amino acids. Between the trimmed V and J ends, which lost 0 bases and 0 bases, there was a span of 12 bases. In germline, CDR1 is LNHNV, CDR2 YYDKDF (reference sequence). The CDR3 reads CATSRDPRRSSYNEQFF. DNA of the CDR3: TGTGCCACCAGCAGAGATCCCCGCCGTTCCTCCTACAATGAGCAGTTCTTC. The full variable domain, completed using reference TRBV15 and TRBJ2-1, is DAMVIQNPRYQVTQFGKPVTLSCSQTLNHNVMYWYQQKSSQAPKLLFHYYDKDFNNEADTPDNFQSRRPNTSFCFLDIRSPGLGDTAMYLCATSRDPRRSSYNEQFFGPGTRLTVL.

This clonotype came up a few times. The chain links TRBV4-1 to TRBJ2-1, with D perhaps TRBD2 (7 bases). From germline, CDR1 is MGHRA and CDR2 YSYEKL. The ends were cut back, 1 base at V and 8 bases at J, with 9 bases in the middle. CDR3 length: 13 amino acids. The CDR3: CASSQARGHEQFF. CDR3 nucleotide sequence: TGCGCCAGCAGCCAAGCGCGGGGGCATGAGCAGTTCTTC.

This clonotype was seen a handful of times. The chain employs TRBV5-1 and TRBJ2-1; 12 bases agree with TRBD2. Germline V gene lookup returns CDR1 SGHRS and CDR2 YFSETQ. There are 17 residues in the CDR3. With V trimmed by 4 bases and J by 3 bases, 8 bases remained unmatched. The CDR3 spells CASSEGLAGQFYNEQFF. The CDR3 DNA follows: TGCGCCAGCAGCGAAGGACTAGCGGGGCAATTCTACAATGAGCAGTTCTTC.

There are a few counts of this clonotype. The genes are TRBV9 and TRBJ2-1; TRBD1 is a possible D gene (6 bases). Trimming removed 4 bases at V and 8 bases at J, with 13 bases between. This CDR3 is built from 13 residues. The germline V gene encodes CDR1 SGDLS and CDR2 YYNGEE. The CDR3 DNA reads TGTGCCAGCAGCCCCCGGACAGTAGATGAGCAGTTCTTC. Encoded protein: CASSPRTVDEQFF.

This chain uses TRBV4-1 with TRBJ1-5; D is unresolved. Germline V gene data show CDR1 as MGHRA and CDR2 as YSYEKL. V dropped 3 bases and J dropped 5 bases, with 11 bases sitting between them. This CDR3 is built from 14 residues. The CDR3 loop reads CASSQSQVDQPQHF. The CDR3 coding sequence is TGCGCCAGCAGCCAGTCCCAGGTAGATCAGCCCCAGCATTTT.

This clonotype was detected only a few times. This chain connects TRBV7-9 to TRBJ1-1; D uncertain. Germline V gives CDR1 SEHNR, CDR2 FQNEAQ (reference sequence). V was cut by 10 bases and J by 1 base, with 10 bases left in between. This CDR3 has 12 amino acids. CDR3 protein: CAIIGWNTEAFF. CDR3 DNA sequence: TGTGCCATTATAGGTTGGAACACTGAAGCTTTCTTT.

This clonotype was recorded a few times. CDR3 protein: CASSYGGGNEQYF. CDR3 bases: TGTGCCAGCAGTTACGGCGGGGGTAACGAGCAGTACTTC. The chain links TRBV6-2 or TRBV6-3 to TRBJ2-7, with 7 bases aligning to TRBD2. This CDR3 spans 13 amino acids. The V segment lost 2 bases and the J segment 5 bases; nucleotides outside the gene matches: 3. Germline assignment: CDR1 MNHEY and CDR2 SVGEGT.

This clonotype turned up a few times. The rearrangement uses TRBV29-1 and TRBJ2-7, with 7 bases matching TRBD1. This CDR3 spans 12 amino acids. Germline V lookup: CDR1 SQVTM, CDR2 ANQGSEA. V lost 4 bases and J lost 5; bases outside the gene matches: 5. CDR3 loop: CSVGRQGHEQYF. CDR3 in DNA: TGCAGCGTTGGACGACAGGGTCACGAGCAGTACTTC.